This entry features one T cell receptor beta chain sequence. From germline, CDR1 is MNHNY and CDR2 SVGAGI (reference sequence). The CDR3 covers 16 residues. The V and J ends lost 8 bases and 0 bases, in that order; junction bases with no gene match: 9. These data are taken from a study of blood T cell repertoires in COVID-19. The overall study: Donors in the United States, Italy and Spain gave samples during acute or convalescent COVID-19. From T cells, B-cell-depleted T cells, or PBMCs came the material, which was cDNA or gDNA.

In the authors' workflow: The authors estimated nucleated cell counts from reference gene primer amplification. Data came from immunoSEQ multiplex PCR; TCRdb stores just in-frame clones and leaves some out. V, J and clone size are taken as reported in that table, and D and trimming were inferred from the DNA itself. The repertoire has about 300,000 clones, 89% of them found once; the top ten carry about 6.8%. The clonotype comes from a man aged 18 to 30 who had recovered from COVID-19. Sample: peripheral blood. The chain is built from TRBV6-6 and TRBJ2-1; TRBD1 agrees at 8 bases. CDR3 sequence: CASGSDRGPSYNEQFF. CDR3 nucleotides: TGTGCCAGCGGGTCCGACAGGGGACCCTCCTACAATGAGCAGTTCTTC.